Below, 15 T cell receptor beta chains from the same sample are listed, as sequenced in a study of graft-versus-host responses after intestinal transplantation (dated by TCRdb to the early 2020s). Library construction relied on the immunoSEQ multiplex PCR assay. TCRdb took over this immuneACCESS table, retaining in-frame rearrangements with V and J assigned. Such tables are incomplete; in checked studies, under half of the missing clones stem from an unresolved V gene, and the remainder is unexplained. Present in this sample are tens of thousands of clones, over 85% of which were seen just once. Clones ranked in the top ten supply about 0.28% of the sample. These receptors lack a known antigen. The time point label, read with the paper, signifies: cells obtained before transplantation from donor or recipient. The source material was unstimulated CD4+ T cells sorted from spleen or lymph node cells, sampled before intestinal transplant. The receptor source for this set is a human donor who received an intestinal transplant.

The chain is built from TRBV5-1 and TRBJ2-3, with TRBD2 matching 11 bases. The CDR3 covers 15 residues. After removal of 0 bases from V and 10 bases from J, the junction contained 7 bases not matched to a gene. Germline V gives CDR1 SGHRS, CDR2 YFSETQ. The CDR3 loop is CASSLEVAGGPAQYF. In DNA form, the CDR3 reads TGCGCCAGCAGCTTGGAGGTAGCGGGAGGGCCGGCGCAGTATTTT.

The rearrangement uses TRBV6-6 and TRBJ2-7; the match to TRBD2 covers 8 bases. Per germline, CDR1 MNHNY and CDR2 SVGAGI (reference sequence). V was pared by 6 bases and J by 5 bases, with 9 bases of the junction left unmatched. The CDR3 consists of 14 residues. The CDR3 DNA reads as TGTGCCAGCAGGACGCCGGGGGGGGGACACGAGCAGTACTTC. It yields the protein CASRTPGGGHEQYF.

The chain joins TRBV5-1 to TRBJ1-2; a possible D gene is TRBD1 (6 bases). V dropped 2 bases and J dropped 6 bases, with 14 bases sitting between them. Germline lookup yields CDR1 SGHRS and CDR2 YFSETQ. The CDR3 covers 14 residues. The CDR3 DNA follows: TGCGCCAGCAGCTTTTACACAGGGACGGATGGCTACACCTTC. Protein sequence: CASSFYTGTDGYTF.

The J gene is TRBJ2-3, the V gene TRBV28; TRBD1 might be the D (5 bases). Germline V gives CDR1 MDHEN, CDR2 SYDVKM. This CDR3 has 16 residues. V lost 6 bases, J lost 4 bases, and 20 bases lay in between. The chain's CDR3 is CASRPTGLGASDTQYF. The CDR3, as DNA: TGTGCCAGCAGACCAACAGGTTTAGGAGCCTCAGATACGCAGTATTTT.

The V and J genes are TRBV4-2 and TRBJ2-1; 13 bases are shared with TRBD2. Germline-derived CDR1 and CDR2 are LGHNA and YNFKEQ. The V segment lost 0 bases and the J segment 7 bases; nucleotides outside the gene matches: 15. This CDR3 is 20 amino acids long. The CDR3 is CASSQDRGLAGSGSGNEQFF. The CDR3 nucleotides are TGTGCCAGCAGCCAAGATCGGGGACTAGCGGGGAGTGGATCGGGGAATGAGCAGTTCTTC.

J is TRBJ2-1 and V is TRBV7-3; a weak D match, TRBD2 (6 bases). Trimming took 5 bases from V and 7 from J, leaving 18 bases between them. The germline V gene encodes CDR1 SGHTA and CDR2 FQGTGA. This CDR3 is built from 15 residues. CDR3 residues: CASSPGPPGRNEQFF. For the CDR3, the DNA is TGTGCCAGCAGCCCCGGCCCGCCGGGGAGGAATGAGCAGTTCTTC.

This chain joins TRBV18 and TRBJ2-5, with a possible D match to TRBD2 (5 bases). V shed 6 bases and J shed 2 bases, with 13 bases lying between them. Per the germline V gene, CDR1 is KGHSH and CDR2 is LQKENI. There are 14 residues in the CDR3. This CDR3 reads CASSHDTRQETQYF. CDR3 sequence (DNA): TGTGCCAGCTCTCACGACACTAGGCAAGAGACCCAGTACTTC.

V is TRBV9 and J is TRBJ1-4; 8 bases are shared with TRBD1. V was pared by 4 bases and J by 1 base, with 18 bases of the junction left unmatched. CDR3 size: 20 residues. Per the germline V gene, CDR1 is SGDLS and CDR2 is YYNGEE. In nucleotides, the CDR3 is TGTGCCAGCAGCCCCCGTTACGGAGGACAGGGTGTACTAACTAATGAAAAACTGTTTTTT. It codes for CASSPRYGGQGVLTNEKLFF.

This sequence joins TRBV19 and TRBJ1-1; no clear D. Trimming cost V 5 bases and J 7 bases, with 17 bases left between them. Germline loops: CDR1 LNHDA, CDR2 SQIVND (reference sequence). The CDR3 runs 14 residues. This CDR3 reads CASSLRAPSFEAFF. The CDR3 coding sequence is TGTGCCAGTAGTCTGAGGGCGCCAAGTTTTGAAGCTTTCTTT.

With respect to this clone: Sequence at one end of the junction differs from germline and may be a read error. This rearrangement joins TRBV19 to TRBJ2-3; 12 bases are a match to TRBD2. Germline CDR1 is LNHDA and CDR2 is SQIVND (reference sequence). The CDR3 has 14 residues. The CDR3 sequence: CASMTSGSTGTQYF. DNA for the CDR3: TGTGCCAGTATGACTAGCGGGAGCACAGGTACGCAGTATTTT.

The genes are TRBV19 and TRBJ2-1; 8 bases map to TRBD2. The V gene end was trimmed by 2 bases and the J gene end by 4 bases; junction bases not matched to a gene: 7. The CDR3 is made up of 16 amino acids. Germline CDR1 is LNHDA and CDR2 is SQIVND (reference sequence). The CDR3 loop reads CASSILGAGAYNEQFF. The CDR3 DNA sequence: TGTGCCAGTAGTATATTGGGAGCGGGAGCTTACAATGAGCAGTTCTTC.

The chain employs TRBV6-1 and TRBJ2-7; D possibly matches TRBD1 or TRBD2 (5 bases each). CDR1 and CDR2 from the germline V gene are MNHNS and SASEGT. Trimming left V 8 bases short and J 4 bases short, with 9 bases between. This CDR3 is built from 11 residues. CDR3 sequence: CASLWGYEQYF. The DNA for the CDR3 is TGTGCCAGCCTGTGGGGGTACGAGCAGTACTTC.

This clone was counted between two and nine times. In nucleotides, the CDR3 is TGTGCCAGCAGACCGGACAGGGCGGGATCCTACGAGCAGTACTTC. This gives the protein CASRPDRAGSYEQYF. The rearrangement links TRBV19 to TRBJ2-7; 8 bases agree with TRBD1. This CDR3 comprises 15 residues. V was pared by 9 bases and J by 1 base, with 11 bases of the junction left unmatched. The germline gives CDR1 LNHDA, CDR2 SQIVND (reference sequence).

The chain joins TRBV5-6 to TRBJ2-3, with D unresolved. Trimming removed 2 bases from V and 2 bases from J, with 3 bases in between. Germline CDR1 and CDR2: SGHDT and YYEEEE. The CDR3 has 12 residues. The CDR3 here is CASSLSTDTQYF. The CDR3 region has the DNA TGTGCCAGCAGCTTATCCACAGATACGCAGTATTTT.

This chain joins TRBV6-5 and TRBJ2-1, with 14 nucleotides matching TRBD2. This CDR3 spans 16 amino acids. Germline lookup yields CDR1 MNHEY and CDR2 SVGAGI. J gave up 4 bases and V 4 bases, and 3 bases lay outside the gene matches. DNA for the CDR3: TGTGCCAGCAGTTCCCGACTAGCGGGGGGGTACAATGAGCAGTTCTTC. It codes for CASSSRLAGGYNEQFF.